These T cell receptor beta chains were read from a single sample in a study of blood T cell repertoires in COVID-19. The table came from immunoSEQ multiplex PCR; TCRdb's copy has only in-frame clones and leaves some out. This sample yields 110,000 or so clones, of which about 90% are seen a single time; under 6% belongs to the top ten. Sequenced material: peripheral blood. The receptor source for this set is a woman between 45 and 60 years old with acute or convalescent COVID-19. The CDR3 runs from the conserved cysteine through the conserved F or W. Fields, in order: V gene, J gene, CDR3 protein.

v_call: TRBV24-1; j_call: TRBJ2-3; cdr3_aa: CATSDYRGTDTQYF
v_call: TRBV7-9; j_call: TRBJ2-7; cdr3_aa: CASSFPVGTKSSYEQYF
v_call: TRBV18; j_call: TRBJ1-5; cdr3_aa: CASSPPIGRPQHF
v_call: TRBV24-1; j_call: TRBJ1-3; cdr3_aa: CATSEPGQGAGNTIYF
v_call: TRBV6-5; j_call: TRBJ1-6; cdr3_aa: CASSSRTGGVNSPLHF
v_call: TRBV4-1; j_call: TRBJ1-1; cdr3_aa: CASSRDRTEAFF
v_call: TRBV7-9; j_call: TRBJ1-4; cdr3_aa: CASSLAGTEWTNEKLFF
v_call: TRBV5-1; j_call: TRBJ1-1; cdr3_aa: CASSLSGRMNTEAFF
v_call: TRBV21-1; j_call: TRBJ1-1; cdr3_aa: CASSNRQGRTITEAFF
v_call: TRBV19; j_call: TRBJ1-2; cdr3_aa: CASSPPAPGNGYTF
v_call: TRBV18; j_call: TRBJ2-1; cdr3_aa: CASSPIRDNGNEQFF
v_call: TRBV11-1; j_call: TRBJ2-1; cdr3_aa: CASSFDRPYNEQFF
v_call: TRBV7-2; j_call: TRBJ1-2; cdr3_aa: CASSLAPGQGFGYTF
v_call: TRBV9; j_call: TRBJ2-1; cdr3_aa: CASSDPGEIYNEQFF
v_call: TRBV2; j_call: TRBJ1-3; cdr3_aa: CASSVDRGGSGNTIYF
v_call: TRBV19; j_call: TRBJ1-5; cdr3_aa: CASSVRPGNQPQHF
v_call: TRBV10-3; j_call: TRBJ2-7; cdr3_aa: CAISEVAGKSSYEQYF
v_call: TRBV19; j_call: TRBJ2-1; cdr3_aa: CASSTASTGVYNEQFF
v_call: TRBV25-1; j_call: TRBJ2-7; cdr3_aa: CASSDGLAGEYEQYF
v_call: TRBV5-6; j_call: TRBJ1-5; cdr3_aa: CASSKGQGIYQPQHF
v_call: TRBV4-2; j_call: TRBJ1-2; cdr3_aa: CASSQEIGALYGYTF
v_call: TRBV2; j_call: TRBJ2-5; cdr3_aa: CASSQPGTRQETQYF
v_call: TRBV7-9; j_call: TRBJ1-1; cdr3_aa: CASKGIMNTEAFF
v_call: TRBV6-6; j_call: TRBJ1-2; cdr3_aa: CASSYSDRRDYGYTF
v_call: TRBV2; j_call: TRBJ1-4; cdr3_aa: CASSSGQGGNVLFF
v_call: TRBV7-8; j_call: TRBJ1-2; cdr3_aa: CASSPLGTGRGLYGYTF
v_call: TRBV19; j_call: TRBJ1-6; cdr3_aa: CASSIQGYNSPLHF
v_call: TRBV28; j_call: TRBJ2-2; cdr3_aa: CASSLGRIDTGELFF
v_call: TRBV4-3; j_call: TRBJ2-1; cdr3_aa: CASSQGRDEQFF
v_call: TRBV28; j_call: TRBJ1-3; cdr3_aa: CASSSTGVGNTIYF
v_call: TRBV13; j_call: TRBJ2-1; cdr3_aa: CASSFNWGTGDNEQFF
v_call: TRBV7-2; j_call: TRBJ2-4; cdr3_aa: CASSLAGQGKDIQYF
v_call: TRBV28; j_call: TRBJ1-2; cdr3_aa: CASRSGGYTF
v_call: TRBV10-1; j_call: TRBJ2-3; cdr3_aa: CASSESMGLAGEGTDTQYF
v_call: TRBV7-3; j_call: TRBJ2-6; cdr3_aa: CASSPIGANVLTF
v_call: TRBV4-1; j_call: TRBJ2-7; cdr3_aa: CASSQGASGTYEQYF
v_call: TRBV19; j_call: TRBJ1-5; cdr3_aa: CASSIEGRNQPQHF